One and the same sample provided the 16 T cell receptor beta chains below, sequenced in a study of blood T cell repertoires in COVID-19. Only in-frame clones appear in the TCRdb table, and some are missing; sequencing was by immunoSEQ multiplex PCR. The sample consists of roughly 32,000 clones, roughly 87% of them appearing once. The specimen sequenced was peripheral blood. The receptor source for this set is a man in his fifties with active or convalescent COVID-19.

The V gene is TRBV6-5, the J gene TRBJ2-7; 11 bases match TRBD2. Germline V CDR1 and CDR2: MNHEY, SVGAGI. The CDR3 is made up of 15 amino acids. The trim removed 6 bases at V and 2 bases at J, leaving 6 bases unmatched. CDR3 residues: CASRDLAGGTYEQYF. The CDR3, as DNA: TGTGCCAGCAGGGACCTAGCGGGAGGTACCTACGAGCAGTACTTC.

The CDR3 sequence is CATSDWTSGMETQYF. The DNA of the CDR3 is TGTGCCACCAGTGATTGGACTAGCGGGATGGAGACCCAGTACTTC. The chain employs TRBV24-1 and TRBJ2-5; 12 nucleotides agree with TRBD2. Trimming took 2 bases from V and 5 from J; bases not matched to a gene: 2. Per germline, CDR1 KGHDR and CDR2 SFDVKD. There are 15 residues in the CDR3.

Written as DNA, the CDR3 is TGTGCCAGCAGCGTAGAGCCGACAGGGCTTGGTGGAAACACCATATATTTT. This encodes CASSVEPTGLGGNTIYF. V gene TRBV9 combines with J gene TRBJ1-3; TRBD1 matches at 7 bases. The V segment lost 0 bases and the J segment 3 bases; nucleotides outside the gene matches: 9. Germline assignment: CDR1 SGDLS and CDR2 YYNGEE. This CDR3 comprises 17 residues.

The chain links TRBV4-3 to TRBJ2-1; possible D gene TRBD2, 6 bases. Germline CDR1 LGHNA, CDR2 YSLEER. CDR3 size: 16 residues. V lost 1 base and J lost 0, with 10 bases in between. The CDR3 DNA follows: TGCGCCAGCAGCCAAGGTGTCGGGAGCTCCTACAATGAGCAGTTCTTC. Protein product: CASSQGVGSSYNEQFF.

Only a few counts were recorded for this clone. The chain joins TRBV15 to TRBJ2-6; 7 nucleotides align to TRBD2. The CDR3 covers 15 residues. The V segment lost 0 bases and the J segment 4 bases; nucleotides outside the gene matches: 0. Germline CDR1 reads LNHNV; CDR2 reads YYDKDF (reference sequence). The CDR3 nucleotides read TGTGCCACCAGCAGAGAAGCGGGAGGGGCCAACGTCCTGACTTTC. Its protein is CATSREAGGANVLTF. The full variable domain, with the rest looked up from reference TRBV15 and TRBJ2-6, is DAMVIQNPRYQVTQFGKPVTLSCSQTLNHNVMYWYQQKSSQAPKLLFHYYDKDFNNEADTPDNFQSRRPNTSFCFLDIRSPGLGDTAMYLCATSREAGGANVLTFGAGSRLTVL.

The chain employs TRBV7-2 and TRBJ2-3, with TRBD2 as a possible D gene (6 bases). V was cut by 5 bases and J by 2 bases, with 23 bases left in between. The CDR3 runs to 18 residues. CDR1 SGHTA and CDR2 FQGNSA come from the germline V gene. The CDR3 DNA reads as TGTGCCAGCAGCGGATACAATCAGGGTGGCGGGATCACAGATACGCAGTATTTT. It specifies CASSGYNQGGGITDTQYF.

This rearrangement joins TRBV7-6 to TRBJ1-1; D is unresolved. V was pared by 5 bases and J by 0 bases, with 19 bases between. Germline CDR1 SGHVS, CDR2 FNYEAQ. This CDR3 is built from 17 residues. Written as DNA, the CDR3 is TGTGCCAGCAGCCGGCTGACGGGCGCGGGATTGAACACTGAAGCTTTCTTT. This codes for CASSRLTGAGLNTEAFF.

The chain carries TRBV19 and TRBJ2-1; 14 positions agree with TRBD2. Germline CDR1 and CDR2: LNHDA and SQIVND (reference sequence). The ends lost 4 bases at V and 0 bases at J; junction bases unmatched: 8. CDR3 length: 19 amino acids. In nucleotides, the CDR3 is TGTGCCAGTAGTAAATCACGAGGACTAGCGGGAGGCTCCTACAATGAGCAGTTCTTC. Its translation: CASSKSRGLAGGSYNEQFF. The whole variable domain, filled in from reference TRBV19 and TRBJ2-1, reads DGGITQSPKYLFRKEGQNVTLSCEQNLNHDAMYWYRQDPGQGLRLIYYSQIVNDFQKGDIAEGYSVSREKKESFPLTVTSAQKNPTAFYLCASSKSRGLAGGSYNEQFFGPGTRLTVL.

This sequence joins TRBV30 and TRBJ2-7; D is perhaps TRBD1 (5 bases). V lost 2 bases and J 2 bases, leaving 10 bases between the germline ends. The CDR3 consists of 13 residues. Germline V gives CDR1 GTSNPN, CDR2 SVGIG (reference sequence). This CDR3 reads CAWSQGITYEQYF. The CDR3 nucleotides read TGTGCCTGGAGTCAGGGAATAACCTACGAGCAGTACTTC.

In its sample, this clone was seen once. J is TRBJ2-1 and V is TRBV28, with D perhaps TRBD2 (6 bases). CDR1 and CDR2 from the germline V gene are MDHEN and SYDVKM. CDR3 length: 14 residues. Trimming pared 4 bases from V and 5 bases from J, leaving 12 bases between. This chain's CDR3 is CASSSGDWNNEQFF. The CDR3 DNA reads as TGTGCCAGCAGTTCGGGAGATTGGAACAATGAGCAGTTCTTC.

This clone has only one observation. The V and J genes are TRBV4-2 and TRBJ2-3; D gene ambiguous. Germline CDR1 and CDR2: LGHNA and YNFKEQ. The CDR3 runs to 16 residues. V shed 0 bases and J shed 4 bases, with 14 bases lying between them. This chain's CDR3 is CASSQDSSRGADTQYF. Written as DNA, the CDR3 is TGTGCCAGCAGCCAAGATTCGTCGAGAGGTGCAGATACGCAGTATTTT.

This clone was observed once. The rearrangement joins TRBV5-1 to TRBJ2-1; 8 nucleotides align to TRBD2. CDR1 and CDR2 (germline): SGHRS, YFSETQ. The CDR3 runs 15 residues. V dropped 7 bases and J dropped 3; count of bases not matched to a gene: 9. CDR3 in DNA: TGCGCCAGCGCCCTACTTCGGGAGGGCTACAATGAGCAGTTCTTC. Translated, it gives CASALLREGYNEQFF.

The chain uses TRBV4-1 and TRBJ1-5; D may be TRBD1 (5 bases). This CDR3 has 14 amino acids. Trimming removed 2 bases at V and 6 bases at J, with 11 bases between. The germline CDR1 and CDR2 sequences are MGHRA and YSYEKL. CDR3 amino acids: CASSQIQGSQPQHF. The CDR3, as DNA: TGCGCCAGCAGCCAAATTCAGGGTAGTCAGCCCCAGCATTTT.

The table lists this clone with a count of one. V gene TRBV9 combines with J gene TRBJ2-2; TRBD2 is a possible D gene (6 bases). V dropped 4 bases and J dropped 0 bases, with 16 bases sitting between them. Germline V gene data show CDR1 as SGDLS and CDR2 as YYNGEE. The CDR3 has 17 residues. This CDR3 reads CASSPLGGSTNTGELFF. The CDR3 bases are TGTGCCAGCAGCCCCCTCGGGGGTTCAACGAACACCGGGGAGCTGTTTTTT. The full variable domain, its missing parts supplied by reference TRBV9 and TRBJ2-2, is DSGVTQTPKHLITATGQRVTLRCSPRSGDLSVYWYQQSLDQGLQFLIQYYNGEERAKGNILERFSAQQFPDLHSELNLSSLELGDSALYFCASSPLGGSTNTGELFFGEGSRLTVL.

This clone occurred a few times. This chain connects TRBV19 to TRBJ2-7; a possible D gene is TRBD1 (6 bases). Trimming removed 7 bases from V and 2 bases from J, with 15 bases in between. This CDR3 spans 14 amino acids. Germline V gene lookup returns CDR1 LNHDA and CDR2 SQIVND (reference sequence). CDR3 region: CASKSQRGTYEQYF. In DNA form, the CDR3 reads TGTGCCAGTAAATCCCAGAGGGGGACCTACGAGCAGTACTTC.

The chain couples TRBV10-3 to TRBJ1-4, with 8 bases that match TRBD1. Germline CDR1 is ENHRY and CDR2 is SYGVKD. Trimming cost V 8 bases and J 5 bases; bases outside gene matches: 13. The CDR3 covers 16 residues. CDR3 nucleotide sequence: TGTGCCATCTCCGAGGACTCGACAGGGGAGAATGAAAAACTGTTTTTT. Encoded protein: CAISEDSTGENEKLFF.